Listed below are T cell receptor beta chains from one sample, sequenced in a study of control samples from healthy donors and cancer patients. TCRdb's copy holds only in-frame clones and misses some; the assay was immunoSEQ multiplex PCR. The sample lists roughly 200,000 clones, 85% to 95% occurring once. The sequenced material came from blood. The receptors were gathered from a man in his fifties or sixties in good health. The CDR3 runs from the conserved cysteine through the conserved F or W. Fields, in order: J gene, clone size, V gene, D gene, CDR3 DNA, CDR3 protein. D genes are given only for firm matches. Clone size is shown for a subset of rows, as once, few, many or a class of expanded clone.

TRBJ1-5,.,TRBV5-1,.,TGCGCCAGCAGCTTGGGAGGTAGCAATCAGCCCCAGCATTTT,CASSLGGSNQPQHF
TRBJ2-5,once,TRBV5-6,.,TGTGCCAGCAGCTTAGTGGGTGGGGGGACCCAGTACTTC,CASSLVGGGTQYF
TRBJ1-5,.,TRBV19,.,TGTGCCAGTAGTGGGGGACCGGGAGTTAGCAATCAGCCCCAGCATTTT,CASSGGPGVSNQPQHF
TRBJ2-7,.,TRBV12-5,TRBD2,TGTGCTCCGGTTAGCGGGGTTAGGTACGAGCAGTACTTC,CAPVSGVRYEQYF
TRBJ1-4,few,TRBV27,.,TGTGCCAGGGGGGCAGTGGGGCTCCCAACTAATGAAAAACTGTTTTTT,CARGAVGLPTNEKLFF
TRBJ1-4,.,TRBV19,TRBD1,TGTGCCAGTAATCGCAGGGGGTATGAAAAACTGTTTTTT,CASNRRGYEKLFF
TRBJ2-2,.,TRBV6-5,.,TGTGCCAGCAGTTACGACGGCACCGGGGAGCTGTTTTTT,CASSYDGTGELFF
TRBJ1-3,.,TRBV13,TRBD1,TGTGCCACCATGCAGGGGGCGGTTGGAAACACCATATATTTT,CATMQGAVGNTIYF
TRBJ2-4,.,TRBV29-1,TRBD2,TGCAGCGCTAGGACTAGCGGGGAGATTGAGTACTTC,CSARTSGEIEYF
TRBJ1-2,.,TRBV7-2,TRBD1,TGTGCCAGCAGCCCGGGACAGAGTCTCTATGGCTACACCTTC,CASSPGQSLYGYTF
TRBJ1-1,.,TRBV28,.,TGTGCCAGCATTGGGGGGAGGCTAGTTGGAGCTTTCTTT,CASIGGRLVGAFF
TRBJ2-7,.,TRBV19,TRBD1,TGTGCCAGCCGGGCTTCAGGGGGTTCCTACGAGCAGTACTTC,CASRASGGSYEQYF
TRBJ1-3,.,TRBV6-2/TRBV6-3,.,TGTGCCAGCACCCCCGCTCCAGGCCTTTCTGGAAACACCATATATTTT,CASTPAPGLSGNTIYF
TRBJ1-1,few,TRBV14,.,TGTGCCAGCAGCCAGGAGTTGAACACTGAAGCTTTCTTT,CASSQELNTEAFF
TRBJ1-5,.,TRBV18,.,TGTGCCAGCTCACCTTCCTCCAGCCCAAATCAGCCCCAGCATTTT,CASSPSSSPNQPQHF
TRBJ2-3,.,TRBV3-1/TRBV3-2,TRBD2,TGTGCCAGCAGGACCGGGACTAGCGGGGGGGCAGATACGCAGTATTTT,CASRTGTSGGADTQYF
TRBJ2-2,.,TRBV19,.,TGTGCCAGTAAAGGAGTCGGGGGAGCGAACACCGGGGAGCTGTTTTTT,CASKGVGGANTGELFF
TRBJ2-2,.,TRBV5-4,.,TGTGCCAGCAGCTTGGGTAGGCCGAACACCGGGGAGCTGTTTTTT,CASSLGRPNTGELFF
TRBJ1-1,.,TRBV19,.,TGTGCCAGTATCCGGATTGGGATGGACACTGAAGCTTTCTTT,CASIRIGMDTEAFF
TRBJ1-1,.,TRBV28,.,TGTGCCAGCTTGGAATCACTAACAGGGTCAAAGGCAGCTTTCTTT,CASLESLTGSKAAFF
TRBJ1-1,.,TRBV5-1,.,TGCGCCAGCAGCTTCCGTCCGGGGAACACTGAAGCTTTCTTT,CASSFRPGNTEAFF
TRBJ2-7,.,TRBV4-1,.,TGCGCCAGCAGCCAAGATCTTGCGGGGCTCCCCTACGAGCAGTACTTC,CASSQDLAGLPYEQYF
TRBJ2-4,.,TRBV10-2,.,TGCGCCAGCAAGGTTTCCGGGGCCAAAAACATTCAGTACTTC,CASKVSGAKNIQYF
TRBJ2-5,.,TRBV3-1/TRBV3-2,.,TGTGCCAGCAGCCAAGAGGGGGGGAACAGGGGCAGAGAGACCCAGTACTTC,CASSQEGGNRGRETQYF
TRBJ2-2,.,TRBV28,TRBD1,TGTGCCAGCAGTTTAGGACAGGCCACCGGGGAGCTGTTTTTT,CASSLGQATGELFF
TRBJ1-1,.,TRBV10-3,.,TGTGCCATCAGTGGGACCGGGACTATGAACACTGAAGCTTTCTTT,CAISGTGTMNTEAFF
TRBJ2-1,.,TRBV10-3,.,TGTGCCATCAGTGAGGAATGGGGGCAGGGCTCAAATCATGAGCAGTTCTTC,CAISEEWGQGSNHEQFF
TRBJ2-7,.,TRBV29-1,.,TGCAGCGTTGAAGATCCGGGGGCGAGAAACTACGAGCAGTACTTC,CSVEDPGARNYEQYF
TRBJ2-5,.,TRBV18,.,TGTGCCAGCTCAACGCAAGAGACCCAGTACTTC,CASSTQETQYF
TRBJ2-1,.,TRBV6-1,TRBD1,TGTGCCAGCAGTGCGGTGGGACAGGGGACACTCAATGAGCAGTTCTTC,CASSAVGQGTLNEQFF
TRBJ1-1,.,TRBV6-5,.,TGTGCCAGCAGGTTACAAATCGTGGTCTCTGAAGCTTTCTTT,CASRLQIVVSEAFF
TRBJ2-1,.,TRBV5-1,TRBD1,TGCGCCAGCAGCTTGCAGGGGGACTCCTACAATGAGCAGTTCTTC,CASSLQGDSYNEQFF
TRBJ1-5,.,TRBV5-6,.,TGTGCCAGCAGCTTGGGGGGTCCGCCCGGTAATAGCAATCAGCCCCAGCATTTT,CASSLGGPPGNSNQPQHF
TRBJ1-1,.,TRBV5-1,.,TGCGCCAGCAGCTTAGGGGCACTTACTGAAGCTTTCTTT,CASSLGALTEAFF
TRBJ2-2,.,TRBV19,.,TGTGCCAGTAGCAAGAACACCGGGGAGCTGTTTTTT,CASSKNTGELFF
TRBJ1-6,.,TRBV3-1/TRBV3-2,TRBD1,TGTGCCAGCAGCCAAGTAGGGACAGGGGGCCATTCACCCCTCCACTTT,CASSQVGTGGHSPLHF
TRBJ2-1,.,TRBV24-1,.,TGTGCCACCAGTGATTCTTCAGGCGGGGGCCCTTACAATGAGCAGTTCTTC,CATSDSSGGGPYNEQFF
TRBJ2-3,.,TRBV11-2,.,TGTGCCAGCAGCTACACCGGCACAGATACGCAGTATTTT,CASSYTGTDTQYF
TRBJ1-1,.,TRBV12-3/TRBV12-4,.,TGTGCCAGCAGCCTAGGACAGACTGAAGCTTTCTTT,CASSLGQTEAFF
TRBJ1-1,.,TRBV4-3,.,TGCGCCAGCAGCCAAGAACAGGGGAACACTGAAGCTTTCTTT,CASSQEQGNTEAFF
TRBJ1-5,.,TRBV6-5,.,TGTGCCAGCAGTTATAGCTCCGTACAGCCCCAGCATTTT,CASSYSSVQPQHF
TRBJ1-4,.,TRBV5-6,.,TGTGCCAGCAGCTTGCTTGGGGGGAAGGATGAAAAACTGTTTTTT,CASSLLGGKDEKLFF
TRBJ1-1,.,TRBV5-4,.,TGTGCCAGCAGCTTGGCCAGTTCGAACACTGAAGCTTTCTTT,CASSLASSNTEAFF
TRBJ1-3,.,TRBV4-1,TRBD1,TGCGCCAGCAGCCGACCGGGACAGGACTCTGGAAACACCATATATTTT,CASSRPGQDSGNTIYF
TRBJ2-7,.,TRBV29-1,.,TGCAGCGTTGAAGGGGGCGGGGACAGATCCTACGAGCAGTACTTC,CSVEGGGDRSYEQYF
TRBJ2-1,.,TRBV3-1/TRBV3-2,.,TGTGCCAGCAGCCATGGTATTATAAGGGATGAGCAGTTCTTC,CASSHGIIRDEQFF
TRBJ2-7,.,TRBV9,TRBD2,TGTGCCAGCAGCCTGAGCGGGAGCCCCGGGACCTACGAGCAGTACTTC,CASSLSGSPGTYEQYF
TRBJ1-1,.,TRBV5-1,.,TGCGCCAGCAGCTTGGGACACCGGAACACTGAAGCTTTCTTT,CASSLGHRNTEAFF
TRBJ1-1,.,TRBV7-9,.,TGTGCCAGCAGCTTAGGGGCCCGAGGGGACACTGAAGCTTTCTTT,CASSLGARGDTEAFF
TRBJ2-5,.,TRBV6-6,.,TGTGCCAGCAGCCTAGGGGAGCAAGAGACCCAGTACTTC,CASSLGEQETQYF
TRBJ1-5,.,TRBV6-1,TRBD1,TGTGCCAGCAGTGAGGAGACTGGACAGGACCCTAGCAATCAGCCCCAGCATTTT,CASSEETGQDPSNQPQHF
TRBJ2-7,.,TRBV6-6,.,TGTGCCAGCAGTTACCCGGCCCTCGAGCAGTACTTC,CASSYPALEQYF
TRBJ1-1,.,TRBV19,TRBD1,TGTGCCAGTAGTAAGGGGGCCTTAATGGAAACTGAAGCTTTCTTT,CASSKGALMETEAFF
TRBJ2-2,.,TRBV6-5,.,TGTGCCAGCAGTTCATTCGGATTTTCCACCGGGGAGCTGTTTTTT,CASSSFGFSTGELFF
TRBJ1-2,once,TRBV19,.,TGTGCCAGTAGTTTACCGGGCCACGACAGTGGCTACACCTTC,CASSLPGHDSGYTF
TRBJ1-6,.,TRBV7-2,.,TGTGCCAGCAGCCCAGTTGCCCTGGACGCTGGTTCACCCCTCCACTTT,CASSPVALDAGSPLHF
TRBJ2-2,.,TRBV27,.,TGTGCCAGCAGTTTATCGGGGCAGGGGACCGGGGAGCTGTTTTTT,CASSLSGQGTGELFF
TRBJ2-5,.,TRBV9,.,TGTGCCAGCAGCGTAGGACAGAATCAAGAGACCCAGTACTTC,CASSVGQNQETQYF
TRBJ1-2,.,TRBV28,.,TGTGCCAGCAGTGCCCCTTATCGTGGGGGCTACACCTTC,CASSAPYRGGYTF